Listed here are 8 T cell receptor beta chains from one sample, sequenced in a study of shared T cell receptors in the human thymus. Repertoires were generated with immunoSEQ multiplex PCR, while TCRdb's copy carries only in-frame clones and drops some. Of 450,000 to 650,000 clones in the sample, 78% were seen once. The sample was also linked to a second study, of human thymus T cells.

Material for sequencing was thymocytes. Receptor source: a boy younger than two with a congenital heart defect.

CDR3 protein: CASSGGQGGRETQYF. In nucleotides, the CDR3 is TGCGCCAGCAGCGGGGGACAGGGGGGTAGGGAGACCCAGTACTTC. This chain joins TRBV5-1 and TRBJ2-5, with TRBD1 matching 11 bases. V gave up 4 bases and J gave up 5 bases; unmatched junction bases: 7. Per the germline V gene, CDR1 is SGHRS and CDR2 is YFSETQ. The CDR3 length is 15 residues.

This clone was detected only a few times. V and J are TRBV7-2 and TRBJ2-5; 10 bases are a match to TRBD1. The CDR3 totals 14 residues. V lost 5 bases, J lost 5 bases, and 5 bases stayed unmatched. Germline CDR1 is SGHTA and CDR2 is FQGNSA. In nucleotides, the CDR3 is TGTGCCAGCAGCCCCCTGACAGGGGGCGAGACCCAGTACTTC. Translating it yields CASSPLTGGETQYF.

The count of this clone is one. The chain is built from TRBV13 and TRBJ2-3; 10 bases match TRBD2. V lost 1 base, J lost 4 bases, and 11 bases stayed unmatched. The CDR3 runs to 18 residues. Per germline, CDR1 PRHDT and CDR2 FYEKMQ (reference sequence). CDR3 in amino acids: CASSLEGGASGSSDTQYF. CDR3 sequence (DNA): TGTGCCAGCAGCTTAGAGGGGGGGGCTAGCGGGAGTTCAGATACGCAGTATTTT. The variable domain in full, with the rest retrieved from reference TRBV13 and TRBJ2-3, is AAGVIQSPRHLIKEKRETATLKCYPIPRHDTVYWYQQGPGQDPQFLISFYEKMQSDKGSIPDRFSAQQFSDYHSELNMSSLELGDSALYFCASSLEGGASGSSDTQYFGPGTRLTVL.

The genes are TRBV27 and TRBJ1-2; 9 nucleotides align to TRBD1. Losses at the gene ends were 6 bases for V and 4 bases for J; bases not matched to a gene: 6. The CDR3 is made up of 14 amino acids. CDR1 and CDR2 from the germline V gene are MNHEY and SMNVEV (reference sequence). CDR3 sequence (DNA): TGTGCCAGCAGGAGACAGGGGGGTGGCTATGGCTACACCTTC. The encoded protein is CASRRQGGGYGYTF.

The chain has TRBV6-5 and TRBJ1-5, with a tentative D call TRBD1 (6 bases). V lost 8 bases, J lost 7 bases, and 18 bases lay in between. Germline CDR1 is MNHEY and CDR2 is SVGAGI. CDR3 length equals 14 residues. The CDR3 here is CASGEGQLSQPQHF. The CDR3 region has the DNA TGTGCCAGCGGGGAGGGACAATTATCGCAGCCCCAGCATTTT.

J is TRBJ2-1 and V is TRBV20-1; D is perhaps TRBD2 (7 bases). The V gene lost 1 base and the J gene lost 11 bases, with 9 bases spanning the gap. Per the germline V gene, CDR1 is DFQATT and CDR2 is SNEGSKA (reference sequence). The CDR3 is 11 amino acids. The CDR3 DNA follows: TGCAGTGCTAGAGCGGGGGGCAAGCAGTTCTTC. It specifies CSARAGGKQFF.

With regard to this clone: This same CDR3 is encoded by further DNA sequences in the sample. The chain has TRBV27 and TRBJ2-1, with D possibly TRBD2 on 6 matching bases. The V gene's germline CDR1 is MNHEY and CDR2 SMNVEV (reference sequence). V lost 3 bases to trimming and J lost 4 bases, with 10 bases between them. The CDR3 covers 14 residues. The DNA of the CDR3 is TGTGCCAGCAGTTTGGCGGGGCTATACAATGAGCAGTTCTTC. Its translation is CASSLAGLYNEQFF.

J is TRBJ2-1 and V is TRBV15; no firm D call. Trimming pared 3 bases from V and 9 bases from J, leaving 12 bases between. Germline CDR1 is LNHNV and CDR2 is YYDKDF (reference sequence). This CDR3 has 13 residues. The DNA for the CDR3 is TGTGCCACCAGCAGGGCCACTATACTTGAGCAGTTCTTC. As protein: CATSRATILEQFF.